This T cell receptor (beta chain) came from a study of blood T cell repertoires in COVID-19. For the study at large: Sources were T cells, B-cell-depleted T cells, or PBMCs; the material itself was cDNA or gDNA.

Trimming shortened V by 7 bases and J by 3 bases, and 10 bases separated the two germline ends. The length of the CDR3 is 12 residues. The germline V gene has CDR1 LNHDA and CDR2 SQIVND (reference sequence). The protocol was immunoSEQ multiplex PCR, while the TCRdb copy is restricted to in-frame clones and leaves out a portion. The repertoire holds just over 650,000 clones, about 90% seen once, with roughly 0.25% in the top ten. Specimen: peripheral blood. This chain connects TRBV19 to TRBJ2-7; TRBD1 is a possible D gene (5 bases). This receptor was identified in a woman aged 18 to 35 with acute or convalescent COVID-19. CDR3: CASNQGGYEQYF. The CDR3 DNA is TGTGCCAGTAATCAGGGCGGCTACGAGCAGTACTTC.